A selection of T cell receptor beta chains follows, all from one sample in a study of cytomegalovirus exposure and HLA in healthy donors. The protocol was immunoSEQ multiplex PCR, while the TCRdb copy is restricted to in-frame clones and leaves out a portion. The table lists roughly 150,000 clones, more than 75% of them singletons. Sequenced: PBMCs. These TCRs come from a man aged 25-45 years in good health and CMV-seronegative. CDR3s include the opening cysteine and the closing phenylalanine or tryptophan. The D gene is left open where the match is weak. Size is stated for part of the rows, as once, few or many counts, or as a class when the clone is expanded.

D: TRBD1; V: TRBV5-1; size: .; J: TRBJ1-5; CDR3: CASSLGTETSNQPQHF; DNA: TGCGCCAGCAGCTTAGGGACAGAAACTAGCAATCAGCCCCAGCATTTT
D: .; V: TRBV5-1; size: .; J: TRBJ2-6; CDR3: CASSRTGGSSGANVLTF; DNA: TGCGCCAGCAGCCGGACCGGTGGGAGCTCTGGGGCCAACGTCCTGACTTTC
D: TRBD1; V: TRBV2; size: .; J: TRBJ1-1; CDR3: CASRIRTGVDTEAFF; DNA: TGTGCCAGCAGGATTCGGACAGGGGTGGACACTGAAGCTTTCTTT
D: .; V: TRBV28; size: .; J: TRBJ2-2; CDR3: CASSIVTLDTGELFF; DNA: TGTGCCAGCAGTATCGTGACTCTCGACACCGGGGAGCTGTTTTTT
D: .; V: TRBV18; size: .; J: TRBJ1-5; CDR3: CASSPTAQGLSENQPQHF; DNA: TGTGCCAGCTCACCCACTGCTCAGGGGCTATCCGAGAATCAGCCCCAGCATTTT
D: .; V: TRBV7-2; size: .; J: TRBJ2-3; CDR3: CASSLYQGVIDTQYF; DNA: TGTGCCAGCAGCCTCTATCAAGGGGTTATCGATACGCAGTATTTT
D: TRBD2; V: TRBV9; size: .; J: TRBJ2-3; CDR3: CASSGTSGRYSTDTQYF; DNA: TGTGCCAGCAGCGGGACTAGCGGGAGATATTCCACAGATACGCAGTATTTT
D: TRBD1; V: TRBV18; size: .; J: TRBJ1-1; CDR3: CASSPRTGNTEAFF; DNA: TGTGCCAGCTCACCCAGGACAGGTAACACTGAAGCTTTCTTT
D: TRBD2; V: TRBV7-2; size: once; J: TRBJ2-7; CDR3: CASSSYPTSGRREQYF; DNA: TGTGCCAGCAGCTCTTATCCAACTAGCGGGAGGAGGGAGCAGTACTTC
D: TRBD1; V: TRBV9; size: once; J: TRBJ1-5; CDR3: CASSGRRDRNNQPQHF; DNA: TGTGCCAGCAGCGGTCGCCGGGACAGAAACAATCAGCCCCAGCATTTT
D: .; V: TRBV20-1; size: .; J: TRBJ2-1; CDR3: CSARDPTEQFF; DNA: TGCAGTGCTAGAGACCCTACTGAGCAGTTCTTC
D: TRBD2; V: TRBV28; size: .; J: TRBJ2-1; CDR3: CASSTGTSGSPYNEQFF; DNA: TGTGCCAGCAGCACCGGGACTAGCGGGAGTCCCTACAATGAGCAGTTCTTC
D: TRBD1; V: TRBV10-2; size: .; J: TRBJ2-1; CDR3: CASKGGGSYNEQFF; DNA: TGCGCCAGCAAAGGGGGCGGTTCCTACAATGAGCAGTTCTTC
D: TRBD2; V: TRBV2; size: .; J: TRBJ2-3; CDR3: CASTRPSGRRTDTQYF; DNA: TGTGCCAGCACCAGACCCAGCGGGAGAAGAACAGATACGCAGTATTTT
D: TRBD1; V: TRBV30; size: .; J: TRBJ2-5; CDR3: CAWSWTGQETQYF; DNA: TGTGCCTGGAGTTGGACAGGCCAAGAGACCCAGTACTTC
D: .; V: TRBV11-2; size: .; J: TRBJ2-7; CDR3: CASSLGLAGAYEQYF; DNA: TGTGCCAGCAGCTTAGGTTTGGCAGGGGCATACGAGCAGTACTTC
D: .; V: TRBV5-1; size: .; J: TRBJ2-1; CDR3: CASSPGGVSSYNEQFF; DNA: TGCGCCAGCAGCCCCGGGGGAGTAAGCTCCTACAATGAGCAGTTCTTC
D: .; V: TRBV28; size: .; J: TRBJ2-7; CDR3: CASSFRDTPREEYF; DNA: TGTGCCAGCAGCTTTCGGGACACCCCCCGAGAGGAATACTTC